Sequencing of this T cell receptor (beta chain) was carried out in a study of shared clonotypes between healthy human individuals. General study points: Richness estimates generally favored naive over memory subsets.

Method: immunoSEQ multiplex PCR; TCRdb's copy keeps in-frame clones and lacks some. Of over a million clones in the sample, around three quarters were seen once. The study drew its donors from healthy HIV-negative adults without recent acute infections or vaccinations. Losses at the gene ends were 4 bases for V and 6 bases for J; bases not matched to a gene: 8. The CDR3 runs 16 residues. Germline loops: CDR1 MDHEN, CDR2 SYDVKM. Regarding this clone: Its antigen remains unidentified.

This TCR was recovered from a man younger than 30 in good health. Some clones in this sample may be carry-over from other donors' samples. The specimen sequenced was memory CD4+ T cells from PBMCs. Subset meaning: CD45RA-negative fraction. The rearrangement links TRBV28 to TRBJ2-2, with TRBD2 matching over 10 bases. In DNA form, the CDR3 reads TGTGCCAGCAGTTCTAGCGGGAGAAATGGGGCCGGGGAGCTGTTTTTT. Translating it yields CASSSSGRNGAGELFF.